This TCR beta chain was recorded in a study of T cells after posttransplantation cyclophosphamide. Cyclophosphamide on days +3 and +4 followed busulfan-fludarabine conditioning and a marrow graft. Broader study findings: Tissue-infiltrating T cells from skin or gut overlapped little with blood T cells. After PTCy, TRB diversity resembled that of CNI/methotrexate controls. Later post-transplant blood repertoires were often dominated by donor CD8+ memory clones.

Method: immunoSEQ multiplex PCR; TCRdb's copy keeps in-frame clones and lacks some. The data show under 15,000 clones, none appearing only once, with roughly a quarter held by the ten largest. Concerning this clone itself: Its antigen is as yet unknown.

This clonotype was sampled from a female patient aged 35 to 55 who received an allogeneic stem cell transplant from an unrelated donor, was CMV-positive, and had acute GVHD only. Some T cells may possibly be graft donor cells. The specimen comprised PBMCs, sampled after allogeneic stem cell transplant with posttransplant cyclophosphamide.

CDR3 nucleotides: TGTGCCAGCAGTCCTCGGACAGGGGGGTGGCGGGAGGCCTACAATGAGCAGTTCTTC. Amino acids: CASSPRTGGWREAYNEQFF. J is TRBJ2-1 and V is TRBV27; the match to TRBD1 covers 10 bases. V shed 5 bases, J shed 2 bases, and the junction held 15 bases outside the gene matches. The V gene's germline CDR1 is MNHEY and CDR2 SMNVEV (reference sequence). The CDR3 runs 19 residues.